This T cell receptor (beta chain) emerged from a study of blood T cells in healthy people across ages. A J-beta primer mix and a sample-barcoded 5' primer were used in a second PCR of roughly 6 to 11 cycles. Every sample produced at least 2.5 million CDR3-containing paired-end reads. Via MiXCR, TCRdb re-called the 5' RACE reads, giving one row per CDR3 protein. The sample holds 1.8 million or so distinct CDR3 sequences, about two fifths seen once. Study outcomes and limitations: PBMCs that were unsorted prevented a conclusive naive versus antigen-experienced comparison.

The sample holds a few counts of this clonotype. Its antigen is currently unknown. Germline CDR1 reads DFQATT; CDR2 reads SNEGSKA (reference sequence). The V end lost 3 bases, the J end lost 2 bases, and 10 bases lay between the germline ends. The CDR3 runs to 13 residues. The chain carries TRBV20-1 and TRBJ1-2; perhaps TRBD1 as D (5 bases). Sequenced: blood. The origin of this receptor is a human donor in good health. The CDR3 here is CSASLTANYGYTF. In DNA, the CDR3 is TGCAGTGCTAGCCTGACAGCGAACTATGGCTACACCTTC.